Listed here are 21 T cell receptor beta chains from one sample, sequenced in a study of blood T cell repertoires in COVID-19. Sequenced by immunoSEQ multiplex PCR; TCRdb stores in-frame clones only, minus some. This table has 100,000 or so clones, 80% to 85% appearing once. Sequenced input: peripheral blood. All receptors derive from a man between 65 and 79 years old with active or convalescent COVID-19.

DNA of the CDR3: TGTGCCAGCAGCCCAAGGACAGGGAACACTGAAGCTTTCTTT. It codes for CASSPRTGNTEAFF. The V call is TRBV7-2, the J call TRBJ1-1; 7 bases are shared with TRBD1. Germline trimming cut 5 bases from V and 1 base from J; bases unmatched to any gene: 4. The germline gives CDR1 SGHTA, CDR2 FQGNSA. The CDR3 is 14 amino acids.

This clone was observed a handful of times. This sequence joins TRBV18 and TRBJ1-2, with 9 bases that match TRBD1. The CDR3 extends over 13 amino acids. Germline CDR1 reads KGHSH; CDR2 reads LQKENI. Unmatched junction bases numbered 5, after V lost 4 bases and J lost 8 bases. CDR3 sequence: CASSLGTGYGYTF. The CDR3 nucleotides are TGTGCCAGCTCACTCGGGACAGGGTACGGCTACACCTTC. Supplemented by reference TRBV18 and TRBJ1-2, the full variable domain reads NAGVMQNPRHLVRRRGQEARLRCSPMKGHSHVYWYRQLPEEGLKFMVYLQKENIIDESGMPKERFSAEFPKEGPSILRIQQVVRGDSAAYFCASSLGTGYGYTFGSGTRLTVV.

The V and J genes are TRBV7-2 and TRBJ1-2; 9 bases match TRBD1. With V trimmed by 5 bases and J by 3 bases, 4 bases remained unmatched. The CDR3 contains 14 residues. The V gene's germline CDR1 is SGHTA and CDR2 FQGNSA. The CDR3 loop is CASSPDRGDYGYTF. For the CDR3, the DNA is TGTGCCAGCAGCCCGGACAGGGGAGACTATGGCTACACCTTC.

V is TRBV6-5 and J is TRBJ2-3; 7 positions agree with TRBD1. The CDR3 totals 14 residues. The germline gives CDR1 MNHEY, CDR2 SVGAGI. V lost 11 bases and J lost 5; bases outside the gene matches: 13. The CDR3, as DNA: TGTGCCTGCCCAAGGGACAGTGGAAGAGATACGCAGTATTTT. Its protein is CACPRDSGRDTQYF.

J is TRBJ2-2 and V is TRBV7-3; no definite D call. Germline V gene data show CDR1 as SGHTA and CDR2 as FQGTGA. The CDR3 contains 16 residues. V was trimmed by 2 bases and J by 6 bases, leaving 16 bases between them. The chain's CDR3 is CASSLQPSRQSGELFF. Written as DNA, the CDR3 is TGTGCCAGCAGCTTACAGCCCTCTAGGCAGTCCGGGGAGCTGTTTTTT.

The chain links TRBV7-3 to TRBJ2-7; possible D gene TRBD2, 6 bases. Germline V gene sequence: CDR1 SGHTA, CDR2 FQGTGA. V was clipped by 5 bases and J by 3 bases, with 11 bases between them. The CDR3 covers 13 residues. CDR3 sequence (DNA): TGTGCCAGCAGCCTGGGACTGAACTACGAGCAGTACTTC. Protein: CASSLGLNYEQYF. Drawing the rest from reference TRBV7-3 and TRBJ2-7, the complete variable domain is GAGVSQTPSNKVTEKGKYVELRCDPISGHTALYWYRQSLGQGPEFLIYFQGTGAADDSGLPNDRFFAVRPEGSVSTLKIQRTERGDSAVYLCASSLGLNYEQYFGPGTRLTVT.

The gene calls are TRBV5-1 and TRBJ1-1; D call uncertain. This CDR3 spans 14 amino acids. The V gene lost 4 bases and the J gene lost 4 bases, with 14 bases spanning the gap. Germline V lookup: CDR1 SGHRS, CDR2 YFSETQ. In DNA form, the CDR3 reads TGCGCCAGCAGCGTAGGGAGTGTAGGCACTGAAGCTTTCTTT. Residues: CASSVGSVGTEAFF.

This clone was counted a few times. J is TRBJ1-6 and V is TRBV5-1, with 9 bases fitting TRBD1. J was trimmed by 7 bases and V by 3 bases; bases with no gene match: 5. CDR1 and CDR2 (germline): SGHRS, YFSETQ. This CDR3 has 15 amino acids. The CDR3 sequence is CASSSGTGINSPLHF. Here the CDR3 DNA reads TGCGCCAGCAGCTCCGGGACAGGGATCAATTCACCCCTCCACTTT.

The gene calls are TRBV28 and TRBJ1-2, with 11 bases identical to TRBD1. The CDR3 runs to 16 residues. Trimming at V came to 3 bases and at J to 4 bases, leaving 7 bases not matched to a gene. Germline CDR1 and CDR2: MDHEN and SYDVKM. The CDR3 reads CASSLGQGVVGYGYTF. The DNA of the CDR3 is TGTGCCAGCAGTTTGGGACAGGGGGTCGTCGGCTATGGCTACACCTTC.

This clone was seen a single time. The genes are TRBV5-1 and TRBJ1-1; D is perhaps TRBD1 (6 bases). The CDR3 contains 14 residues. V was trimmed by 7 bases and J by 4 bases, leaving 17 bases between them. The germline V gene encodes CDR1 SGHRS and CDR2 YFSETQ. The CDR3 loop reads CASLEGEWATEAFF. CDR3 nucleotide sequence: TGCGCCAGCCTTGAGGGGGAGTGGGCCACTGAAGCTTTCTTT.

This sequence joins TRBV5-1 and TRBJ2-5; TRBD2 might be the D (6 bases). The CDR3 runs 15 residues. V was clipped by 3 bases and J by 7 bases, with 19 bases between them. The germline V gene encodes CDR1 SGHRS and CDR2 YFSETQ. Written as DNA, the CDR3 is TGCGCCAGCAGCTCTGACCTTTACGTCGGGGGGACCCAGTACTTC. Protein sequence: CASSSDLYVGGTQYF.

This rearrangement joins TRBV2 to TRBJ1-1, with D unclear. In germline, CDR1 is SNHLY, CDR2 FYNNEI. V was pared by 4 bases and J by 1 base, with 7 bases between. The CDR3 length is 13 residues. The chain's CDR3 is CASSADSNTEAFF. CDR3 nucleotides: TGTGCCAGCAGTGCCGACTCGAACACTGAAGCTTTCTTT.

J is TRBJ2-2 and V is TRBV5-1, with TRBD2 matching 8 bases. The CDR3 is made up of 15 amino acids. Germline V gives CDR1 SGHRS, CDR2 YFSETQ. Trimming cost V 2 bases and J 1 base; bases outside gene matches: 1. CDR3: CASSFREGNTGELFF. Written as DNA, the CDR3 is TGCGCCAGCAGCTTCCGGGAGGGGAACACCGGGGAGCTGTTTTTT.

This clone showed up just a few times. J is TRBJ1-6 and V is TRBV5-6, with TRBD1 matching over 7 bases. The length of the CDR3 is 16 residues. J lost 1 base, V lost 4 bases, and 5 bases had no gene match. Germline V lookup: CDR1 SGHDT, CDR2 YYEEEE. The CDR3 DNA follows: TGTGCCAGCAGCGGAAACAGGGGATCCTATAATTCACCCCTCCACTTT. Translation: CASSGNRGSYNSPLHF.

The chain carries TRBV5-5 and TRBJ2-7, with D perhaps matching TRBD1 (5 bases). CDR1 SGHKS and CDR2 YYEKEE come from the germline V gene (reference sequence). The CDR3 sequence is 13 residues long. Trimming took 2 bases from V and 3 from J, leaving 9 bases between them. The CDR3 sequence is CASSFNRYYEQYF. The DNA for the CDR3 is TGTGCCAGCAGCTTTAACAGGTACTACGAGCAGTACTTC.

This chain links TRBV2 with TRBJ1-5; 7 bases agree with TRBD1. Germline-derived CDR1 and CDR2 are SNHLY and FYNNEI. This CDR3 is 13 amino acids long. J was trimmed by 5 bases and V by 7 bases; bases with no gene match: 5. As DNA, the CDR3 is TGTGCCAGCACCTTGACAGGGCATCAGCCCCAGCATTTT. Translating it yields CASTLTGHQPQHF.

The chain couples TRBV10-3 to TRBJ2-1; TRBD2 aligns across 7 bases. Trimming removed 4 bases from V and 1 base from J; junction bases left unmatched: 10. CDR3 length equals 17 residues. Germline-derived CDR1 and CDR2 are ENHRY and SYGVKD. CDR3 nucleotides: TGTGCCATCAGTGGTTTAGCGGGCCAGACATCCTACAATGAGCAGTTCTTC. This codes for CAISGLAGQTSYNEQFF.

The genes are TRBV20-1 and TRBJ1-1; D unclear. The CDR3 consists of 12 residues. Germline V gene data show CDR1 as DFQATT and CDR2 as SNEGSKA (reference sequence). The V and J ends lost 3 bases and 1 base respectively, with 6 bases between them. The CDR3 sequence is CSASFRNTEAFF. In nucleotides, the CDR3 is TGCAGTGCTAGTTTTAGGAACACTGAAGCTTTCTTT.

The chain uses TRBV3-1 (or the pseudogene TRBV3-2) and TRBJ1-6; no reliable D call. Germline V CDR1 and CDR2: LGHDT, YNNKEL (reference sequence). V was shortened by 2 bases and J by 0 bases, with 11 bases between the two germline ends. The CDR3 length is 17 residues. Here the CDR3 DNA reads TGTGCCAGCAGCCAATTACCACTAAGCTCCTATAATTCACCCCTCCACTTT. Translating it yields CASSQLPLSSYNSPLHF.

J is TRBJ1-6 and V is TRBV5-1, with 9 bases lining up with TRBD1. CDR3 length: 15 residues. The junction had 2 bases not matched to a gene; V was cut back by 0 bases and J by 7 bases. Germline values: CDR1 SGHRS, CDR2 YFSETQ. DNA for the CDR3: TGCGCCAGCAGCTTGGAGGGGACAGGGAATTCACCCCTCCACTTT. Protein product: CASSLEGTGNSPLHF.

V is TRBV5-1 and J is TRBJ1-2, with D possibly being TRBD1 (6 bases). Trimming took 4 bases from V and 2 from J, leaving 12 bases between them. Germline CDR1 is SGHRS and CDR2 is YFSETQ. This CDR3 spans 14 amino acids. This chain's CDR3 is CASSQTTGNYGYTF. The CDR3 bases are TGCGCCAGCAGCCAAACCACAGGGAACTATGGCTACACCTTC. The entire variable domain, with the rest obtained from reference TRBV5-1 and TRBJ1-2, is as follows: KAGVTQTPRYLIKTRGQQVTLSCSPISGHRSVSWYQQTPGQGLQFLFEYFSETQRNKGNFPGRFSGRQFSNSRSEMNVSTLELGDSALYLCASSQTTGNYGYTFGSGTRLTVV.